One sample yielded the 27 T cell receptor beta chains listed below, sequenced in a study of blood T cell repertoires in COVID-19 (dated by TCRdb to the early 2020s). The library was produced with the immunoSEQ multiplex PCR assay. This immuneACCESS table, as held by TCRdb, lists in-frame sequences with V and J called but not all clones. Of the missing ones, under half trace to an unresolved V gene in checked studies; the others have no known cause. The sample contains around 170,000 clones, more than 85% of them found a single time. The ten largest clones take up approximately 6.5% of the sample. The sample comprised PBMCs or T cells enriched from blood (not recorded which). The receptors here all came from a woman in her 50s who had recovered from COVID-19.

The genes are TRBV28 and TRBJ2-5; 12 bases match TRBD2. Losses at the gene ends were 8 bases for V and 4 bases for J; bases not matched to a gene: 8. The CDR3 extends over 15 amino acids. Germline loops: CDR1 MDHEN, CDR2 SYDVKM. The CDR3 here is CASLRLAGGGETQYF. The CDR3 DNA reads TGTGCCAGCTTGAGGCTAGCGGGAGGGGGAGAGACCCAGTACTTC.

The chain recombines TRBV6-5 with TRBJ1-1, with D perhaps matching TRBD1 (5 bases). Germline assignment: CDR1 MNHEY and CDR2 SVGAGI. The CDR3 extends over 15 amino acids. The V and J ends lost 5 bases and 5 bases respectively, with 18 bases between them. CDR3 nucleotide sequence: TGTGCCAGCAGTCCACCCTCGTCCGGGGGGACTGAAGCTTTCTTT. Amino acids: CASSPPSSGGTEAFF.

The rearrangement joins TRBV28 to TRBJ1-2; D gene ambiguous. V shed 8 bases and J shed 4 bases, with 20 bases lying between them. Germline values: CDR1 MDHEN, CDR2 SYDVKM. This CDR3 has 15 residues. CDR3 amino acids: CASYTTARSGYGYTF. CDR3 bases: TGTGCCAGCTACACAACAGCTAGGAGCGGCTATGGCTACACCTTC.

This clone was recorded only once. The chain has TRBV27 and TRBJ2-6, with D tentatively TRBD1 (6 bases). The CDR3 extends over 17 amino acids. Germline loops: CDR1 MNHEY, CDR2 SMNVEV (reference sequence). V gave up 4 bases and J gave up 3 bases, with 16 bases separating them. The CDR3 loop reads CASSSQGGVFGANVLTF. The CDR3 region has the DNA TGTGCCAGCAGTTCGCAAGGGGGAGTTTTTGGGGCCAACGTCCTGACTTTC.

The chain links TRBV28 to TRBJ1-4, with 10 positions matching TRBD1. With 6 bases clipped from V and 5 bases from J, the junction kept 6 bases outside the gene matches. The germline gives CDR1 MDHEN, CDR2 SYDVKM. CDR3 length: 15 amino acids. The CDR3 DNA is TGTGCCAGCAGGGGGACAGGGGCAAAGAATGAAAAACTGTTTTTT. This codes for CASRGTGAKNEKLFF.

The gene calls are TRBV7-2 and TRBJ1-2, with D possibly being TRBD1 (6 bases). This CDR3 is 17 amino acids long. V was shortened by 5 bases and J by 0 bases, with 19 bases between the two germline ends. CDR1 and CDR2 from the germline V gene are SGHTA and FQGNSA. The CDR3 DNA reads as TGTGCCAGCAGCCCCCAAGGGCGGGGGGCGACTAACTATGGCTACACCTTC. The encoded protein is CASSPQGRGATNYGYTF.

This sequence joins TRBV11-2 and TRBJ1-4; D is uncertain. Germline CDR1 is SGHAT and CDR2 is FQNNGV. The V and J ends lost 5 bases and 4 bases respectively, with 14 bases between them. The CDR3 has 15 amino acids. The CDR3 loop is CASSPAQAFNEKLFF. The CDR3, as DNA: TGTGCCAGCAGCCCTGCGCAGGCCTTTAATGAAAAACTGTTTTTT.

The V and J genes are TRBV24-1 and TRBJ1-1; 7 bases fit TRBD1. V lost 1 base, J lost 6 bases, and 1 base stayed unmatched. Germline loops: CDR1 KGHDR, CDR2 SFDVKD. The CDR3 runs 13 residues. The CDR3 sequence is CATSDLDRAEAFF. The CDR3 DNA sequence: TGTGCCACCAGTGATTTAGACAGGGCTGAAGCTTTCTTT.

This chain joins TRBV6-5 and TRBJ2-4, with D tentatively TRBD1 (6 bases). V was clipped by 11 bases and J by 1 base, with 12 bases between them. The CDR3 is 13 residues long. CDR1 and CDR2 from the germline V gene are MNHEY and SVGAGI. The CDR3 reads CASTGFAKNIQYF. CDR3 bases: TGTGCCTCCACAGGGTTCGCCAAAAACATTCAGTACTTC.

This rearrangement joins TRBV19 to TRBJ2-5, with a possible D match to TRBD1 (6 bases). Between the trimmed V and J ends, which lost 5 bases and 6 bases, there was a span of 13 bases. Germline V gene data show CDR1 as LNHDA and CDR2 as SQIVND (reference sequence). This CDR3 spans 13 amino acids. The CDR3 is CASSFGQGKTQYF. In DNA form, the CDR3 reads TGTGCCAGTAGTTTTGGGCAGGGGAAGACCCAGTACTTC.

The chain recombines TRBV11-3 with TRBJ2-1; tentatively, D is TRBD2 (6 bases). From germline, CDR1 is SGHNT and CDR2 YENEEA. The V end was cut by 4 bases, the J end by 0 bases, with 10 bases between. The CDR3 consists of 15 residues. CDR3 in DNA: TGTGCCAGCAGCTCCCGGGACTTCTCCTACAATGAGCAGTTCTTC. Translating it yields CASSSRDFSYNEQFF.

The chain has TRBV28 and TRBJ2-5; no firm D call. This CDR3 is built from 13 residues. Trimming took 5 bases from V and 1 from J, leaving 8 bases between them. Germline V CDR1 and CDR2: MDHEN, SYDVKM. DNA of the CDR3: TGTGCCAGCAGTGGGCAGGCCCAAGAGACCCAGTACTTC. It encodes CASSGQAQETQYF.

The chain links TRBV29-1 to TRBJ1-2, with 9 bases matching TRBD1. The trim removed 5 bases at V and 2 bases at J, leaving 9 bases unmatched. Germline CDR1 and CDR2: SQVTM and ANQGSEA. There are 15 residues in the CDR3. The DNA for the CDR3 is TGCAGCGTTACAACGACCGGGACAGGGAACTATGGCTACACCTTC. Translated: CSVTTTGTGNYGYTF.

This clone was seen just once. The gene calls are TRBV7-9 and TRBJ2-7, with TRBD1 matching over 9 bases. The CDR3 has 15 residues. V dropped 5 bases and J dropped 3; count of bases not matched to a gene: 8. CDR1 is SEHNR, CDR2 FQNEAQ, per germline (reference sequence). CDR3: CASSLAGTGLYEQYF. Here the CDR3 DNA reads TGTGCCAGCAGCCTGGCCGGGACAGGGCTCTACGAGCAGTACTTC. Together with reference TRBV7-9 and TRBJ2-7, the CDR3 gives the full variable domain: DTGVSQNPRHKITKRGQNVTFRCDPISEHNRLYWYRQTLGQGPEFLTYFQNEAQLEKSRLLSDRFSAERPKGSFSTLEIQRTEQGDSAMYLCASSLAGTGLYEQYFGPGTRLTVT.

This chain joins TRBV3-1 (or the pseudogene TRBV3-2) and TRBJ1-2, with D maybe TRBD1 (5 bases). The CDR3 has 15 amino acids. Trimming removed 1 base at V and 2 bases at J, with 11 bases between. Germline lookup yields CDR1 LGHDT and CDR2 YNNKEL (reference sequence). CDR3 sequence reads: CASSQGGAKNYGYTF. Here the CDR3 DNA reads TGTGCCAGCAGCCAAGGGGGCGCGAAAAACTATGGCTACACCTTC.

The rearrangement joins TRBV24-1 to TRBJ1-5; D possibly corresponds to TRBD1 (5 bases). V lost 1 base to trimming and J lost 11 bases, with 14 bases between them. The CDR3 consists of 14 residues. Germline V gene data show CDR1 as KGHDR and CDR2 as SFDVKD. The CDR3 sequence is CATSDFMGQGSQHF. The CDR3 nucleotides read TGTGCCACCAGTGATTTCATGGGGCAGGGCTCCCAGCATTTT.

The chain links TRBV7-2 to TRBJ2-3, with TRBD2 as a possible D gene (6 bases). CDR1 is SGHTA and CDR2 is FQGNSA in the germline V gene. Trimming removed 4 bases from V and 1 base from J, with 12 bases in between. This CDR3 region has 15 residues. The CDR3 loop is CASSSAGIGTDTQYF. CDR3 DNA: TGTGCCAGCAGCTCCGCGGGAATAGGCACAGATACGCAGTATTTT.

The CDR3 here is CASSSGRGAVLITDTQYF. In DNA form, the CDR3 reads TGTGCCAGCAGCTCAGGGCGGGGAGCGGTCCTTATCACAGATACGCAGTATTTT. The chain joins TRBV7-6 to TRBJ2-3; D might be TRBD2 (6 bases). CDR1 and CDR2 (germline): SGHVS, FNYEAQ. The CDR3 sequence is 18 residues long. V lost 4 bases and J 2 bases, leaving 22 bases between the germline ends.

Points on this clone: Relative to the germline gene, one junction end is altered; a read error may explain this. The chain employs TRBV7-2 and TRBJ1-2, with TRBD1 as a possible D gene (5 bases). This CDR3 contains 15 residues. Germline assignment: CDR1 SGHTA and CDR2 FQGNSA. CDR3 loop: CASTLALGGSYGYTF. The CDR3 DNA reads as TGTGCCAGCACCTTAGCTTTGGGGGGTTCCTATGGCTACACCTTC.

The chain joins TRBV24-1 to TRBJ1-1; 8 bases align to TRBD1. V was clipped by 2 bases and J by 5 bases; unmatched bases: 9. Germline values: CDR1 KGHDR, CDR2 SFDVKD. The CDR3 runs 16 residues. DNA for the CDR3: TGTGCCACCAGTGATTCTTCAGGGGGCGTAGGGACTGAAGCTTTCTTT. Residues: CATSDSSGGVGTEAFF.

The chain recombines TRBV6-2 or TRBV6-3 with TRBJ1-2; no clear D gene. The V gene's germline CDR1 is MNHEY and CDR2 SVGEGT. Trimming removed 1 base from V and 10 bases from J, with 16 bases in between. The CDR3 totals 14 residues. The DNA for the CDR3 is TGTGCCAGCAGTTACTTCCCCCGGGAGAACTTCTACACCTTC. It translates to CASSYFPRENFYTF.

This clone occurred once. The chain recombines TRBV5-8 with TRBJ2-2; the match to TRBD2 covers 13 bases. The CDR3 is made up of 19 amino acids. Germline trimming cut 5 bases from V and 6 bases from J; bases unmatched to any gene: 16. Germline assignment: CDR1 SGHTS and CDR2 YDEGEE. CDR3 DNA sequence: TGTGCCAGCAGGAACCGGCGACTAGCGGGGGGCCTTCGCGCCGGGGAGCTGTTTTTT. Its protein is CASRNRRLAGGLRAGELFF. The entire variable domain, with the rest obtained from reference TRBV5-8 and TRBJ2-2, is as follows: EAGVTQSPTHLIKTRGQQATLRCSPISGHTSVYWYQQALGLGLQFLLWYDEGEERNRGNFPPRFSGRQFPNYSSELNVNALELEDSALYLCASRNRRLAGGLRAGELFFGEGSRLTVL.

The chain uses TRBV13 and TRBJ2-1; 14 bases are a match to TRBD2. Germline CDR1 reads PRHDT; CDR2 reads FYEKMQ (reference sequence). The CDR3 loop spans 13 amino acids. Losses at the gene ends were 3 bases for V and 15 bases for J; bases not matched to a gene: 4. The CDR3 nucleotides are TGTGCCAGCAGCTTCGGGACTAGCGGGAGTCCGTTCTTC. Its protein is CASSFGTSGSPFF.

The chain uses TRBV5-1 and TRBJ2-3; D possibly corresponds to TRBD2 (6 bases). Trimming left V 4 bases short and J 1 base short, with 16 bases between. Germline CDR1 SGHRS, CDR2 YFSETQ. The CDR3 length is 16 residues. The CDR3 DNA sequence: TGCGCCAGCAGCCCCGTTGGGGGGAGCCGCACAGATACGCAGTATTTT. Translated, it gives CASSPVGGSRTDTQYF.

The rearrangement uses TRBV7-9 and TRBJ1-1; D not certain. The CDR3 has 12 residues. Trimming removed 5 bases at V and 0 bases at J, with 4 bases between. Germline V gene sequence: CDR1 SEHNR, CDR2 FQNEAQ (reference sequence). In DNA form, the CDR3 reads TGTGCCAGCAGCGCAGTGAACACTGAAGCTTTCTTT. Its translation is CASSAVNTEAFF.

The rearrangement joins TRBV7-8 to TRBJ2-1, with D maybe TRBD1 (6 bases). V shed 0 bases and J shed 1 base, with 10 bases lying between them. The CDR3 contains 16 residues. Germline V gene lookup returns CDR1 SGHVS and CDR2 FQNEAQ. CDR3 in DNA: TGTGCCAGCAGCTTAGCGGGGGCCTTATCCTACAATGAGCAGTTCTTC. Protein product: CASSLAGALSYNEQFF.

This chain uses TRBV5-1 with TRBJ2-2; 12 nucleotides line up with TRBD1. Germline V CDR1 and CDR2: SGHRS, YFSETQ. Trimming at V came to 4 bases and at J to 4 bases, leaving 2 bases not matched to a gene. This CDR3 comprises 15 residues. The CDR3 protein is CASSPGQGATGELFF. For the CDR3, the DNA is TGCGCCAGCAGCCCGGGACAGGGGGCCACCGGGGAGCTGTTTTTT.